Each of the 5 T cell receptor beta chains below was sequenced from the same sample in a study of T-cell memory formation after mild COVID-19. One entry per CDR3 protein results from TCRdb running MiXCR on the 5' RACE reads. The repertoire has hundreds of thousands of distinct CDR3 sequences, 20% of them found once; the top ten carry around an eighth. The sequenced sample consisted of PBMCs or a T cell subset sorted from them (not recorded which). The receptors were gathered from an adult woman who had mild COVID-19 (a few samples of this study predate the infection). Cell type and time point are not known.

This clonotype was observed a handful of times. The genes are TRBV20-1 and TRBJ1-4; 7 positions match TRBD1. CDR1 and CDR2 from the germline V gene are DFQATT and SNEGSKA (reference sequence). V trimming: 3 bases; J trimming: 7 bases; junction bases outside the gene matches: 5. The length of the CDR3 is 13 residues. The CDR3 sequence is CSASGGTVEKLFF. DNA of the CDR3: TGCAGTGCTAGTGGAGGGACAGTTGAAAAACTGTTTTTT.

This rearrangement joins TRBV29-1 to TRBJ2-7; D possibly corresponds to TRBD1 (6 bases). V lost 4 bases, J lost 0 bases, and 13 bases lay in between. This CDR3 contains 14 residues. Germline V gene data show CDR1 as SQVTM and CDR2 as ANQGSEA. The CDR3 region is CSVARGHSSYEQYF. The CDR3 DNA reads as TGCAGCGTTGCCAGGGGACACAGCTCCTACGAGCAGTACTTC.

This clonotype was picked up a small number of times. The chain has TRBV30 and TRBJ2-1; D possibly corresponds to TRBD2 (5 bases). CDR3 length: 13 amino acids. Germline V gives CDR1 GTSNPN, CDR2 SVGIG (reference sequence). The V and J ends lost 0 bases and 4 bases respectively, with 7 bases between them. CDR3 protein: CAWSVREYNEQFF. The CDR3, as DNA: TGTGCCTGGAGTGTGAGGGAGTACAATGAGCAGTTCTTC.

V and J are TRBV20-1 and TRBJ2-5; 7 nucleotides match TRBD1. The germline V gene has CDR1 DFQATT and CDR2 SNEGSKA (reference sequence). After removal of 2 bases from V and 8 bases from J, the junction contained 8 bases not matched to a gene. This CDR3 contains 13 residues. The CDR3 sequence: CSARPRGTVTQYF. Written as DNA, the CDR3 is TGCAGTGCTAGACCCCGAGGGACAGTTACCCAGTACTTC.

The CDR3 reads CASTTRGGTGNTGELFF. The DNA for the CDR3 is TGTGCCAGCACCACCCGGGGGGGGACAGGGAACACCGGGGAGCTGTTTTTT. V and J are TRBV7-2 and TRBJ2-2, with D tentatively TRBD1 or TRBD2 (8 bases each). The CDR3 has 17 residues. Trimming removed 7 bases from V and 1 base from J, with 19 bases in between. Germline V gene data show CDR1 as SGHTA and CDR2 as FQGNSA.